This TCR beta chain is from a study of regulatory T cells in long-lasting Graves disease. Sequencing libraries for TCR beta were prepared with iRepertoire HTBI primers and Arm-PCR of CDR3 regions. TCRdb passed the multiplex PCR reads through MiXCR, listing each CDR3 protein once. The repertoire includes some 500,000 distinct CDR3 sequences, 15% to 20% of them detected once, and just under 25% sits in the top ten. This clonotype has just a few counts. Time point reported: newly diagnosed GD, antithyroid drugs for less than 3 months. The TCR library was prepared using RNA isolated from PBMCs. The data were also submitted as part of a second study, on T cells in Graves' hyperthyroidism and ophthalmopathy. That work contributes: The diagnostic basis comprised clinical symptoms, serum thyroxine and TRAb, thyroid ultrasound and orbital computed tomography.

The sequence came from a woman aged 35 to 59 with Graves disease. The sequences come from peripheral blood mononuclear cells (PBMCs), collected at new diagnosis, from a patient treated with antithyroid drugs.

The CDR3 DNA reads TGTGCCAGCAGTTACTCGTGGGAAACCGGGGAGCTGTTTTTT. Amino acids: CASSYSWETGELFF. The J gene is TRBJ2-2, the V gene TRBV6-5; unclear D gene. This CDR3 contains 14 residues. The germline V gene has CDR1 MNHEY and CDR2 SVGAGI. Trimming pared 0 bases from V and 5 bases from J, leaving 7 bases between.